This is a list of T cell receptor beta chains from one sample in a study of OX40 agonist ivuxolimab in advanced cancers. Produced via immunoSEQ multiplex PCR; TCRdb's table is partial and in-frame only. The table shows about 46,000 clones, with around 90% occurring only once. The source was CD4+ or CD8+ T cells sorted from blood, collected in a trial of the OX40 agonist ivuxolimab. These receptors all stem from an adult with an advanced solid tumor such as melanoma, head and neck, liver or kidney cancer. Both conserved end residues are part of each CDR3. Each record gives: CDR3 length, V gene, J gene, D gene, clone size, CDR3 protein, CDR3 DNA. D genes are given only for firm matches. Not all rows give a size; the values are once, few, many and, for expanded clones, a class.

16	TRBV18	TRBJ2-2	NA	once	CASSPFSGVDTGELFF	TGTGCCAGCTCACCTTTCTCAGGAGTAGACACCGGGGAGCTGTTTTTT
15	TRBV10-1	TRBJ2-5	NA	NA	CASSGSGTGQETQYF	TGCGCCAGCAGTGGGTCAGGGACGGGCCAAGAGACCCAGTACTTC
13	TRBV10-3	TRBJ1-1	NA	NA	CAISESRGTEAFF	TGTGCCATCAGTGAGTCGCGGGGTACTGAAGCTTTCTTT
16	TRBV5-6	TRBJ2-3	TRBD1	NA	CASSQGGAWATDTQYF	TGTGCCAGCAGCCAAGGGGGCGCGTGGGCTACAGATACGCAGTATTTT
13	TRBV10-1	TRBJ1-5	NA	NA	CASSIAGDQPQHF	TGCGCCAGCAGTATTGCAGGGGATCAGCCCCAGCATTTT
13	TRBV27	TRBJ2-7	NA	NA	CASSFLSSYEQYF	TGTGCCAGCAGTTTTTTGAGCTCCTACGAGCAGTACTTC
13	TRBV6-1	TRBJ1-2	TRBD1	NA	CASSGSTGDGYTF	TGTGCCAGCAGTGGATCGACAGGGGATGGCTACACCTTC
15	TRBV7-2	TRBJ2-2	TRBD1	NA	CASSPTGANTGELFF	TGTGCCAGCAGCCCGACAGGGGCCAACACCGGGGAGCTGTTTTTT
18	TRBV7-6	TRBJ1-4	NA	many	CASRTGLEKTETNEKLFF	TGTGCCAGCAGGACGGGACTCGAAAAGACAGAAACTAATGAAAAACTGTTTTTT
20	TRBV9	TRBJ2-3	TRBD2	few	CASRPGLAEFRPVSTDTQYF	TGTGCCAGCAGACCGGGACTAGCCGAATTCCGGCCCGTTAGCACAGATACGCAGTATTTT
13	TRBV7-7	TRBJ2-1	NA	NA	CASSFNREGEQFF	TGTGCTAGCAGCTTTAACAGGGAGGGTGAGCAGTTCTTC
14	TRBV5-1	TRBJ1-1	NA	NA	CASSDGHMNTEAFF	TGCGCCAGCAGCGACGGACACATGAACACTGAAGCTTTCTTT
15	TRBV28	TRBJ1-5	NA	NA	CASSLSRSSNQPQHF	TGTGCCAGCAGTTTATCCAGGAGTAGCAATCAGCCCCAGCATTTT
15	TRBV5-8	TRBJ2-3	TRBD1	NA	CASSSNRGGTDTQYF	TGTGCCAGCAGCTCGAACAGGGGGGGCACAGATACGCAGTATTTT
13	TRBV6-1	TRBJ2-3	NA	NA	CASTLTYTDTQYF	TGTGCCAGCACGCTGACTTACACAGATACGCAGTATTTT
14	TRBV5-4	TRBJ2-4	NA	NA	CASSDKIDLNIQYF	TGTGCCAGCAGCGACAAGATAGATTTAAACATTCAGTACTTC